The TCR beta chain described here comes from a study of cytomegalovirus exposure and HLA in healthy donors. The wider study: Most donors, approximately 82% of 398 genotyped, fell in the Caucasian-associated ancestry cluster. Study conclusions and caveats: In an earlier analysis, in roughly 600 donors, most V segments appeared productive either ~87% or ~30% of the time.

The length of the CDR3 is 15 residues. The V segment lost 4 bases and the J segment 1 base; nucleotides outside the gene matches: 4. Per germline, CDR1 SGHRS and CDR2 YFSETQ. PCR primers comprised 60 Vbeta and 13 Jbeta primers. Sequencing was performed with immunoSEQ multiplex PCR; in TCRdb, only in-frame clones are kept and a portion is missing. The table has about 99,000 clones, around 73% seen once. About this clone itself: Its antigen is currently unknown.

The origin of this receptor is a man aged 35 to 55 in good health and CMV-seronegative. The chain joins TRBV5-1 to TRBJ2-1, with 8 nucleotides matching TRBD2. Sequences were obtained from PBMCs. For the CDR3, the DNA is TGCGCCAGCAGCGGTAGCGGGACTTCCTACAATGAGCAGTTCTTC. This sequence encodes CASSGSGTSYNEQFF.